Listed below are T cell receptor beta chains from one sample, sequenced in a study of CD8+ T cells in alopecia areata. Assay: immunoSEQ multiplex PCR; the TCRdb copy retains only in-frame clones and omits some. The sample consists of 150,000 to 200,000 clones, 50% to 75% of them appearing once. Sequenced material: CD4+ T cells sorted from blood, taken at approximately week 61, from a patient treated with tofacitinib. Source of these receptors: a human donor with alopecia areata. Each CDR3 is given with its conserved first and last residue. The D gene is left open where the match is weak. Some rows have no size entry. The others give once, few or many, or a class for an expanded clone.

j_call | clone_size | d_call | v_call | cdr3_aa | cdr3_nt
TRBJ2-4 | NA | NA | TRBV6-5 | CASGELAKNIQYF | TGTGCCAGCGGGGAGCTAGCCAAAAACATTCAGTACTTC
TRBJ1-1 | NA | NA | TRBV29-1 | CSVERQNSEAFF | TGCAGCGTGGAAAGACAGAATTCTGAAGCTTTCTTT
TRBJ2-1 | NA | NA | TRBV7-8 | CASSLGSDGYNEQFF | TGTGCCAGCAGCTTAGGGTCCGACGGCTACAATGAGCAGTTCTTC
TRBJ2-7 | NA | NA | TRBV28 | CASESNGRYEQYF | TGTGCCAGCGAAAGTAACGGCCGCTACGAGCAGTACTTC
TRBJ1-6 | NA | NA | TRBV7-9 | CASSAGLRHSPLHF | TGTGCCAGCAGCGCCGGACTCCGACATTCACCCCTCCACTTT
TRBJ1-4 | NA | NA | TRBV5-6 | CASSLYSATNEKLFF | TGTGCCAGCAGCCTTTACAGTGCAACTAATGAAAAACTGTTTTTT
TRBJ2-1 | NA | TRBD1 | TRBV2 | CASSTDRSSYNEQFF | TGTGCCAGCAGTACGGACAGGAGCTCCTACAATGAGCAGTTCTTC
TRBJ2-5 | NA | NA | TRBV5-6 | CASRPHDWETQYF | TGTGCCAGCAGACCTCACGATTGGGAGACCCAGTACTTC
TRBJ2-7 | NA | NA | TRBV7-9 | CASSFEERGSYEQYF | TGTGCCAGCAGCTTTGAGGAGCGAGGGTCCTACGAGCAGTACTTC
TRBJ2-5 | NA | TRBD2 | TRBV30 | CAWSVSGGWGTQYF | TGTGCCTGGAGTGTTTCGGGGGGATGGGGGACCCAGTACTTC
TRBJ2-1 | NA | TRBD2 | TRBV5-5 | CASTQTSGGAGSYNEQFF | TGTGCCAGCACCCAGACTAGCGGGGGGGCCGGGTCCTACAATGAGCAGTTCTTC
TRBJ2-2 | few | NA | TRBV27 | CASSFSTGELFF | TGTGCCAGCAGTTTTAGTACCGGGGAGCTGTTTTTT
TRBJ2-7 | few | TRBD2 | TRBV29-1 | CSVLQSSGGRHEQYF | TGCAGCGTCCTTCAGTCTAGCGGGGGAAGACACGAGCAGTACTTC
TRBJ2-6 | NA | NA | TRBV19 | CASTTGAPLSGANVLTF | TGTGCCAGTACGACAGGAGCCCCTCTCTCTGGGGCCAACGTCCTGACTTTC
TRBJ1-5 | NA | NA | TRBV2 | CASSPVAGFSNQPQHF | TGTGCCAGCAGTCCCGTGGCGGGATTTAGCAATCAGCCCCAGCATTTT
TRBJ2-5 | medium-sized | NA | TRBV28 | CASSWPGTQYF | TGTGCCAGCAGTTGGCCGGGGACCCAGTACTTC
TRBJ1-1 | NA | TRBD1 | TRBV29-1 | CSPQRAGGTEAFF | TGCAGCCCTCAGCGGGCAGGGGGGACTGAAGCTTTCTTT
TRBJ2-5 | NA | TRBD2 | TRBV10-3 | CAISESRRTSGEETQYF | TGTGCCATCAGTGAGTCGCGTCGTACTAGCGGGGAAGAGACCCAGTACTTC
TRBJ1-1 | NA | NA | TRBV6-1 | CASSLRLGNTEAFF | TGTGCCAGCAGTTTGCGGTTGGGGAACACTGAAGCTTTCTTT
TRBJ2-5 | NA | TRBD2 | TRBV30 | CAWREKAGGPRKTQYF | TGTGCCTGGAGAGAAAAAGCGGGGGGGCCTAGGAAGACCCAGTACTTC
TRBJ2-7 | NA | TRBD2 | TRBV7-6 | CASSLGGLAGAREQYF | TGTGCCAGCAGCTTAGGGGGACTAGCGGGGGCGAGAGAGCAGTACTTC
TRBJ1-4 | NA | TRBD1 | TRBV30 | CAWSVTGGIREKLFF | TGTGCCTGGAGTGTAACAGGGGGGATTCGAGAAAAACTGTTTTTT
TRBJ1-2 | NA | NA | TRBV9 | CASSVGRGAGYTF | TGTGCCAGCAGCGTGGGCAGGGGAGCGGGCTACACCTTC
TRBJ2-7 | NA | NA | TRBV29-1 | CSVRTDSYEQYF | TGCAGCGTCCGGACAGATTCCTACGAGCAGTACTTC
TRBJ1-5 | few | TRBD1 | TRBV7-2 | CASSLTGGNQPQHF | TGTGCCAGCAGTTTAACAGGGGGCAATCAGCCCCAGCATTTT
TRBJ2-7 | NA | TRBD1 | TRBV29-1 | CSASTGGKSEQYF | TGCAGCGCCTCGACAGGGGGCAAGTCCGAGCAGTACTTC
TRBJ2-5 | NA | NA | TRBV7-2 | CASSLPRQYQETQYF | TGTGCCAGCAGCTTACCAAGACAGTACCAAGAGACCCAGTACTTC
TRBJ2-7 | NA | NA | TRBV19 | CASSRTAPGEQYF | TGTGCCAGTAGTAGGACAGCCCCGGGCGAGCAGTACTTC